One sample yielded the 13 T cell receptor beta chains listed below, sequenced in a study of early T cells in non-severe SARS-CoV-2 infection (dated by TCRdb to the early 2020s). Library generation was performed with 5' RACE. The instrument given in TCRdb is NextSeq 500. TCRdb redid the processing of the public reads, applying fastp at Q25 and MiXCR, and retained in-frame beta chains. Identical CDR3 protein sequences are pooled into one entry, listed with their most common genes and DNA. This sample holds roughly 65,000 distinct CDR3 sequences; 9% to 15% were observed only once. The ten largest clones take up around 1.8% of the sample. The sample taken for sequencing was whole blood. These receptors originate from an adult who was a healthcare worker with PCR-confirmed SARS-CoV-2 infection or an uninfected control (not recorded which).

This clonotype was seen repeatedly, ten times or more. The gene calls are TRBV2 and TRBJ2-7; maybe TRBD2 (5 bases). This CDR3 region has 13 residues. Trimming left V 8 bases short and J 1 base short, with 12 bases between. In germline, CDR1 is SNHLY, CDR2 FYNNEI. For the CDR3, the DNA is TGTGCCAGCGACTACAATGGGTCCTACGAGCAGTACTTC. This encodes CASDYNGSYEQYF.

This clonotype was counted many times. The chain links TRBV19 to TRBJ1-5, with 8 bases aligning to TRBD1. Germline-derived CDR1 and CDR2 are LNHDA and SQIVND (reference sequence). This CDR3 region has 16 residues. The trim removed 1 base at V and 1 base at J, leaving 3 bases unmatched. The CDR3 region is CASSIGGQASNQPQHF. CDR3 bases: TGTGCCAGTAGTATAGGGGGACAGGCGAGCAATCAGCCCCAGCATTTT.

The CDR3 protein is CASSLTGDTQYF. The CDR3 DNA sequence: TGTGCCAGCAGCCTGACTGGAGATACGCAGTATTTT. The genes are TRBV7-9 and TRBJ2-3; the D is unclear. CDR1 and CDR2 (germline): SEHNR, FQNEAQ (reference sequence). This CDR3 spans 12 amino acids. V was cut by 5 bases and J by 5 bases, with 8 bases left in between. The complete variable domain, with remaining parts taken from reference TRBV7-9 and TRBJ2-3, reads DTGVSQNPRHKITKRGQNVTFRCDPISEHNRLYWYRQTLGQGPEFLTYFQNEAQLEKSRLLSDRFSAERPKGSFSTLEIQRTEQGDSAMYLCASSLTGDTQYFGPGTRLTVL.

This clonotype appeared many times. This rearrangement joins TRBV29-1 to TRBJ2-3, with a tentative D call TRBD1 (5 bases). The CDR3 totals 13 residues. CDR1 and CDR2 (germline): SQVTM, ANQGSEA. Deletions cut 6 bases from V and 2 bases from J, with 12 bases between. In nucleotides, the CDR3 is TGCAGCGTCAGCCGACAGATCACAGATACGCAGTATTTT. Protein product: CSVSRQITDTQYF.

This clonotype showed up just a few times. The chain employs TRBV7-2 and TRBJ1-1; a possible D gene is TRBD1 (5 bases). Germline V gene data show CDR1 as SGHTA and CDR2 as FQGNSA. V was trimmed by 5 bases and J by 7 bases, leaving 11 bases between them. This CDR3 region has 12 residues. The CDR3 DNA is TGTGCCAGCAGCCCCGACAGCTATGAAGCTTTCTTT. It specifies CASSPDSYEAFF.

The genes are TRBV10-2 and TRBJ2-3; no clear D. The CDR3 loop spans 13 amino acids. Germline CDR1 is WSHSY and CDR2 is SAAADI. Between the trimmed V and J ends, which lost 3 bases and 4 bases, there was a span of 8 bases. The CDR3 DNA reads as TGCGCCAGCAGTGAACAAGGTCCAGATACGCAGTATTTT. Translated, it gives CASSEQGPDTQYF.

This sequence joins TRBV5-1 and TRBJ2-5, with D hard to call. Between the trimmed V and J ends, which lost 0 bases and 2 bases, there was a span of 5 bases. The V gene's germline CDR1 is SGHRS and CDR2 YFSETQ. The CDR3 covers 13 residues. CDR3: CASSLGRQETQYF. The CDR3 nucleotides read TGCGCCAGCAGCTTGGGAAGACAAGAGACCCAGTACTTC.

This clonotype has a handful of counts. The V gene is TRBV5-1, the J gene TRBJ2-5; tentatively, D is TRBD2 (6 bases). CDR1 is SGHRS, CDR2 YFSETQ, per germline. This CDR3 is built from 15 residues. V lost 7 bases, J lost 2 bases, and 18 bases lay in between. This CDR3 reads CASAPGGNLQETQYF. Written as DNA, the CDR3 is TGCGCCAGCGCCCCCGGAGGGAATCTACAAGAGACCCAGTACTTC. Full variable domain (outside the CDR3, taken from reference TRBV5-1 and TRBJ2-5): KAGVTQTPRYLIKTRGQQVTLSCSPISGHRSVSWYQQTPGQGLQFLFEYFSETQRNKGNFPGRFSGRQFSNSRSEMNVSTLELGDSALYLCASAPGGNLQETQYFGPGTRLLVL.

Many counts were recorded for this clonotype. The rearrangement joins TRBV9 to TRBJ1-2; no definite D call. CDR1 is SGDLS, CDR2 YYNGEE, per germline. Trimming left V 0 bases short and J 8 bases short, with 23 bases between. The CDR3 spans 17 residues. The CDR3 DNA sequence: TGTGCCAGCAGCGTAGGTCGAACAACCGGACTGTCAGGAGGCTACACCTTC. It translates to CASSVGRTTGLSGGYTF.

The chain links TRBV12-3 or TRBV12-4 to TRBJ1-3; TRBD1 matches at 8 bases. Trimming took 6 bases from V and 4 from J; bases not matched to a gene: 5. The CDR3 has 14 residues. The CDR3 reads CASRPDRVGNTIYF. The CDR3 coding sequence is TGTGCCAGCAGACCGGACAGGGTGGGAAACACCATATATTTT.

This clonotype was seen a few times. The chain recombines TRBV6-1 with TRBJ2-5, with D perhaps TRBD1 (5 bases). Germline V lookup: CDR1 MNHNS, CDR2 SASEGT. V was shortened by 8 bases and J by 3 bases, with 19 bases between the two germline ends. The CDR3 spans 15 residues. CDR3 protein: CASPPFTDRKETQYF. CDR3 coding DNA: TGTGCCAGCCCCCCTTTTACCGACAGAAAAGAGACCCAGTACTTC.

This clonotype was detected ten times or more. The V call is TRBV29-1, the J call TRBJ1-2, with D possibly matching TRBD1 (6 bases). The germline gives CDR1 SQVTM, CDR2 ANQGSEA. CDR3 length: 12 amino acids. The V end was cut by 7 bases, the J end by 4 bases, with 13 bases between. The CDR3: CSAAGHLYGYTF. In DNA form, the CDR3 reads TGCAGCGCAGCGGGACACCTCTATGGCTACACCTTC.

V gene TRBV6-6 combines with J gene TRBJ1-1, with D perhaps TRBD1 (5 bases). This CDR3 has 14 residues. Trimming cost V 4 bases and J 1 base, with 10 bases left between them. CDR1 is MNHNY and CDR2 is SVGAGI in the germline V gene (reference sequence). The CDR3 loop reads CASSSDSQNTEAFF. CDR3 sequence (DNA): TGTGCCAGCAGTTCCGACAGCCAGAACACTGAAGCTTTCTTT.